This T cell receptor (beta chain) was captured by sequencing in a study of blood T cell repertoires in COVID-19. Study overall: Italy, Spain and the United States were the sources of the convalescent and acute COVID-19 samples. PBMCs, B-cell-depleted T cells, or T cells were the source of the cDNA or gDNA that made up the material.

Study processing details: Quantification of nucleated cells was approximated via reference gene primer amplification. Some clones are missing from TCRdb's copy, which holds only in-frame ones; the method was immunoSEQ multiplex PCR. V and J calls and clone size are copied from that table; D and trimming were computed from the DNA. The sample includes about 140,000 clones, roughly 80% seen only once; the top ten take less than 4%. There are 12 residues in the CDR3. V was cut by 6 bases and J by 0 bases, with 5 bases left in between. Germline loops: CDR1 LNHDA, CDR2 SQIVND (reference sequence). J is TRBJ2-5 and V is TRBV19, with D unresolved. The receptor was isolated from a woman aged 60 to 75 with acute or convalescent COVID-19. The sequenced sample was peripheral blood. CDR3 loop: CASSGYQETQYF. The CDR3 nucleotides read TGTGCCAGTAGCGGGTACCAAGAGACCCAGTACTTC.